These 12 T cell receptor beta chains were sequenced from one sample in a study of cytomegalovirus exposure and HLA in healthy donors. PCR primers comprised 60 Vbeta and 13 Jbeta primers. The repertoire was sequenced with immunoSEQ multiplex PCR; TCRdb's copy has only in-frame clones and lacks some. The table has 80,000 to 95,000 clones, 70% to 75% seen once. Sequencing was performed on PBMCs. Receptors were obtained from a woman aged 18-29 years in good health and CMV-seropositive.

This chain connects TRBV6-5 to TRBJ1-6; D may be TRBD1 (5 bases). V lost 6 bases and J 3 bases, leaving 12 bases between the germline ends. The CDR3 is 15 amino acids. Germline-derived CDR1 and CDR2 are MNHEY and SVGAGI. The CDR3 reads CASRDSQGYNSPLHF. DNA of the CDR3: TGTGCCAGCAGAGATAGTCAGGGCTATAATTCACCCCTCCACTTT.

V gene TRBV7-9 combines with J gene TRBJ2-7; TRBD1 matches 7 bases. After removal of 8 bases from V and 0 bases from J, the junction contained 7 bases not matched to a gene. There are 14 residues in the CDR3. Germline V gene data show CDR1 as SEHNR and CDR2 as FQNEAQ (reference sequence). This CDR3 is CASGQGQSSYEQYF. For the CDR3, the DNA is TGTGCCAGCGGCCAGGGACAGAGCTCCTACGAGCAGTACTTC.

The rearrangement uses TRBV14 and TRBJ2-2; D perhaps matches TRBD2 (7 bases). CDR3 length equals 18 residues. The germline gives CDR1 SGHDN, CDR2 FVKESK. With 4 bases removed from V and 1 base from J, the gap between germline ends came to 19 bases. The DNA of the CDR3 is TGTGCCAGCAGCCCCTACATGCGGGGGCCCCAGAACACCGGGGAGCTGTTTTTT. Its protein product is CASSPYMRGPQNTGELFF.

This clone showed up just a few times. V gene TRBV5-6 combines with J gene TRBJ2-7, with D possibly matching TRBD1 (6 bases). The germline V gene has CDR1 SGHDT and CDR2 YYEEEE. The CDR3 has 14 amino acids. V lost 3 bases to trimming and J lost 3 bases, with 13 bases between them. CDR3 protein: CASSSLDRLYEQYF. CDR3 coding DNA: TGTGCCAGCAGCTCTCTGGACAGACTCTACGAGCAGTACTTC. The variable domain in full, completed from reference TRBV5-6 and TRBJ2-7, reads DAGVTQSPTHLIKTRGQQVTLRCSPKSGHDTVSWYQQALGQGPQFIFQYYEEEERQRGNFPDRFSGHQFPNYSSELNVNALLLGDSALYLCASSSLDRLYEQYFGPGTRLTVT.

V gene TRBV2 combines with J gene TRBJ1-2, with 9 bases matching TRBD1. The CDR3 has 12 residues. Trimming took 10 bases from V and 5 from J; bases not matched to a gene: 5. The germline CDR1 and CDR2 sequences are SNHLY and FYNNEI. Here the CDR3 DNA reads TGTGCCATCTACAGGGGGCCTTATGGCTACACCTTC. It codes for CAIYRGPYGYTF.

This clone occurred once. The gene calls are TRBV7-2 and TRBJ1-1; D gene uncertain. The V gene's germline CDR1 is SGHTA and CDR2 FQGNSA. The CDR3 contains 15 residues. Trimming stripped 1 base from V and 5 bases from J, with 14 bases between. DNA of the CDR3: TGTGCCAGCAGCTTAGTTCGGGGTACGAAAACTGAAGCTTTCTTT. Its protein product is CASSLVRGTKTEAFF.

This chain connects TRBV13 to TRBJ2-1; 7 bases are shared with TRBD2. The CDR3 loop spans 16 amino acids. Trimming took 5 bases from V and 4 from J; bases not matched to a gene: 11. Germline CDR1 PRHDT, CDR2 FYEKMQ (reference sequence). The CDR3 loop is CASSPGRAEGYNEQFF. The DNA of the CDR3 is TGTGCCAGCAGCCCAGGGAGGGCCGAGGGGTACAATGAGCAGTTCTTC.

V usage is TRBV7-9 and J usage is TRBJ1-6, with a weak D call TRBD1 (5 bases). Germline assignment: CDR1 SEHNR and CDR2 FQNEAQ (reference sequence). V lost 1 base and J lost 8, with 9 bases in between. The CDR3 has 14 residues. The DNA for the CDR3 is TGTGCCAGCAGCTTAGAGACAGCCTATTCACCCCTCCACTTT. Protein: CASSLETAYSPLHF.

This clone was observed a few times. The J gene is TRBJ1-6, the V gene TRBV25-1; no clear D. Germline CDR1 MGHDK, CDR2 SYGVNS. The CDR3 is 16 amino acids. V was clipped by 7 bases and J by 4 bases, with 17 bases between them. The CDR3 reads CASKDTSSLYNSPLHF. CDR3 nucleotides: TGTGCCAGCAAAGACACTTCCTCTCTGTATAATTCACCCCTCCACTTT.

CDR3 loop: CASSLVGTGVLQPQHF. CDR3 DNA: TGTGCCAGCAGCTTAGTAGGGACAGGGGTTTTGCAGCCCCAGCATTTT. This chain connects TRBV7-2 to TRBJ1-5; 10 bases align to TRBD1. Trimming took 1 base from V and 7 from J; bases not matched to a gene: 7. In germline, CDR1 is SGHTA, CDR2 FQGNSA. CDR3 length equals 16 residues.

For the CDR3, the DNA is TGTGCCATCAGTGAGGTTAGAAACTCTGGAAACACCATATATTTT. Its translation: CAISEVRNSGNTIYF. The J gene is TRBJ1-3, the V gene TRBV10-3; D is unresolved. The ends were cut back, 2 bases at V and 0 bases at J, with 8 bases in the middle. The germline CDR1 and CDR2 sequences are ENHRY and SYGVKD. The CDR3 extends over 15 amino acids.

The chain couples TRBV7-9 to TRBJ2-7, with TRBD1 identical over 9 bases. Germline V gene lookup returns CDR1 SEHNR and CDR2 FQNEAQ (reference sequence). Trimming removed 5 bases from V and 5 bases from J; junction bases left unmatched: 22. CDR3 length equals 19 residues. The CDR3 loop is CASSDSTGQGLPGNNEQYF. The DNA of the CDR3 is TGTGCCAGCAGCGATAGTACGGGACAGGGACTCCCTGGGAACAACGAGCAGTACTTC.